This T cell receptor (beta chain) is drawn from a study of blood T cell repertoires in COVID-19. Study at large: Samples came from the United States, Italy and Spain, spanning acute and convalescent COVID-19.

Symptom resolution, clearance, or two negative PCRs marked donors in Cohort 3 as recovered. Repertoires were generated with immunoSEQ multiplex PCR, while TCRdb's copy carries only in-frame clones and drops some. Seen here are 400,000 to 450,000 clones, 75% to 90% observed once, and the top ten hold around 1.1%. Germline CDR1 MNHEY, CDR2 SMNVEV (reference sequence). The CDR3 is 14 residues long. Trimming took 2 bases from V and 2 from J, leaving 9 bases between them. This clone has just one count. The receptor's source is a man aged 25 to 40 who had recovered from COVID-19. The chain links TRBV27 to TRBJ1-1; a possible D gene is TRBD1 (6 bases). Sequencing used PBMCs or T cells enriched from blood (not recorded which). In DNA form, the CDR3 reads TGTGCCAGCAGTTTAGAGGACAGAAACACTGAAGCTTTCTTT. Translation gives CASSLEDRNTEAFF.